This TCR beta chain was obtained from a study of T cell responses to AZD1222 COVID-19 vaccine. Study outcomes and limitations: Baseline antibody screening turned up just a handful of seropositive AZD1222 recipients. Donors skewed white British and female; clonal diversity was possibly underestimated. Spike-specific TCR depth and breadth grew after two AZD1222 doses. Mapped onto spike, vaccine-associated CD4 TCRs spanned it and were dominant at 160-218 and 743-854.

Data came from immunoSEQ multiplex PCR; TCRdb stores just in-frame clones and leaves some out. The table shows around 140,000 clones, with approximately 89% occurring only once. A note on this clone: The target antigen is unknown.

This CDR3 has 15 amino acids. Deletions cut 8 bases from V and 0 bases from J, with 16 bases between. CDR1 and CDR2 from the germline V gene are ENHRY and SYGVKD. The specimen comprised peripheral blood, sampled 28 days after the second AZD1222 dose. The TCR was taken from an adult who received the AZD1222 COVID-19 vaccine. V and J are TRBV10-3 and TRBJ1-1; TRBD1 might be the D (6 bases). Here the CDR3 DNA reads TGTGCCATCGGGGGACATAGACTCATGAACACTGAAGCTTTCTTT. As protein: CAIGGHRLMNTEAFF.